These 21 T cell receptor beta chains originate from one sample sequenced in a study of immune characterization of retroperitoneal liposarcoma. MiXCR, run by TCRdb on the PCR reads, gives a single entry per CDR3 protein. The sample carries almost 8,500 distinct CDR3 sequences, about two fifths recorded once. What was sequenced was tumor tissue. Every receptor here comes from a male donor with retroperitoneal liposarcoma.

By frequency in the sample, this clonotype is medium-sized. The J gene is TRBJ2-1, the V gene TRBV12-3 or TRBV12-4; D call uncertain. Trimming stripped 1 base from V and 10 bases from J, with 8 bases between. The CDR3 consists of 12 residues. Here the CDR3 reads CASSLEGAEQFF. In DNA, the CDR3 is TGTGCCAGCAGTTTAGAAGGAGCGGAGCAGTTCTTC.

The chain combines TRBV6-6 with TRBJ2-1, with D possibly TRBD1 on 5 matching bases. This CDR3 has 15 amino acids. V was trimmed by 0 bases and J by 7 bases, leaving 13 bases between them. Germline loops: CDR1 MNHNY, CDR2 SVGAGI (reference sequence). CDR3 sequence reads: CASSYSTYRKNEQFF. CDR3 nucleotide sequence: TGTGCCAGCAGTTACTCGACGTACAGGAAGAATGAGCAGTTCTTC.

This clonotype qualifies as medium-sized. The chain recombines TRBV6-5 with TRBJ2-1; D perhaps matches TRBD1 (5 bases). The DNA end is a closer match to TRBJ2-7, so the J assignment may be wrong. The CDR3 has 13 residues. Germline CDR1 MNHEY, CDR2 SVGAGI. DNA of the CDR3: TGTGCCAGCGGATCAGGGCCACACAATGAGCAGTACTTC. This encodes CASGSGPHNEQYF.

The rearrangement links TRBV7-3 to TRBJ2-1; TRBD2 matches 9 bases. The CDR3 sequence is 14 residues long. V dropped 4 bases and J dropped 5; count of bases not matched to a gene: 3. Germline lookup yields CDR1 SGHTA and CDR2 FQGTGA. In nucleotides, the CDR3 is TGTGCCAGCAGCTCGGCTAGCGGGAACAATGAGCAGTTCTTC. Translating gives CASSSASGNNEQFF. The variable domain in full, with the rest retrieved from reference TRBV7-3 and TRBJ2-1, is GAGVSQTPSNKVTEKGKYVELRCDPISGHTALYWYRQSLGQGPEFLIYFQGTGAADDSGLPNDRFFAVRPEGSVSTLKIQRTERGDSAVYLCASSSASGNNEQFFGPGTRLTVL.

The chain has TRBV6-9 and TRBJ2-1, with 7 bases matching TRBD2. There are 18 residues in the CDR3. Losses at the gene ends were 2 bases for V and 1 base for J; bases not matched to a gene: 11. The germline V gene has CDR1 MNHGY and CDR2 SVAAGI. CDR3 sequence: CASSYPPRGGSSYNEQFF. The CDR3 DNA reads as TGTGCCAGCAGTTATCCACCAAGGGGCGGGAGTTCCTACAATGAGCAGTTCTTC.

This clonotype was picked up a small number of times. This chain uses TRBV7-2 with TRBJ2-3; D is uncertain. V lost 4 bases and J 2 bases, leaving 10 bases between the germline ends. Germline assignment: CDR1 SGHTA and CDR2 FQGNSA. CDR3 size: 14 residues. The CDR3 sequence is CASSSGSSTDTQYF. DNA of the CDR3: TGTGCCAGCAGCTCCGGTTCCTCCACAGATACGCAGTATTTT.

In DNA, the CDR3 is TGTGCCAGCAGCCACCCGCGGGAGTGGTATACCGGGGAGCTGTTTTTT. It is translated as CASSHPREWYTGELFF. The chain is built from TRBV11-3 and TRBJ2-2; 7 bases align to TRBD2. This CDR3 comprises 16 residues. The V and J ends lost 5 bases and 5 bases, in that order; junction bases with no gene match: 11. The germline CDR1 and CDR2 sequences are SGHNT and YENEEA.

This clonotype is medium-sized (0.01 to 0.1%) by share. The gene calls are TRBV7-2 and TRBJ2-1; D gene ambiguous. The CDR3 loop spans 14 amino acids. Trimming stripped 6 bases from V and 13 bases from J, with 22 bases between. CDR1 and CDR2 (germline): SGHTA, FQGNSA. The CDR3 DNA follows: TGTGCCAGCAGGGCTGCGGATATATTGGAGACCCAGTTCTTC. Protein: CASRAADILETQFF.

Within the sample, this clonotype is medium-sized. The gene calls are TRBV6-1 and TRBJ2-1, with D possibly TRBD1 on 6 matching bases. The end of the DNA fits TRBJ2-7 better, so the J call may be wrong. This CDR3 is built from 14 residues. Germline lookup yields CDR1 MNHNS and CDR2 SASEGT. The CDR3 spells CASVSGQMNDEQYF. The DNA of the CDR3 is TGTGCCAGCGTCTCTGGACAGATGAACGACGAGCAGTACTTC.

J is TRBJ1-2 and V is TRBV10-2; D not certain. Germline V gene data show CDR1 as WSHSY and CDR2 as SAAADI. The CDR3 is 14 residues long. Trimming pared 3 bases from V and 6 bases from J, leaving 14 bases between. CDR3 nucleotides: TGCGCCAGCAGTGAATTGCGGGCAAACCATGGCTACACCTTC. Translation: CASSELRANHGYTF.

The V gene is TRBV25-1, the J gene TRBJ2-1, with TRBD2 matching 7 bases. There are 18 residues in the CDR3. The germline CDR1 and CDR2 sequences are MGHDK and SYGVNS. The J segment lost 2 bases and the V segment lost 4 bases, leaving 14 bases of the junction unmatched. This CDR3 is CASSGGRSPGEPYNEQFF. In nucleotides, the CDR3 is TGTGCCAGCAGTGGCGGGAGATCCCCCGGGGAGCCCTACAATGAGCAGTTCTTC. Variable domain in full (rest from reference TRBV25-1 and TRBJ2-1): EADIYQTPRYLVIGTGKKITLECSQTMGHDKMYWYQQDPGMELHLIHYSYGVNSTEKGDLSSESTVSRIRTEHFPLTLESARPSHTSQYLCASSGGRSPGEPYNEQFFGPGTRLTVL.

The chain carries TRBV27 and TRBJ2-1; 7 nucleotides agree with TRBD2. CDR1 is MNHEY and CDR2 is SMNVEV in the germline V gene (reference sequence). The CDR3 spans 15 residues. The ends lost 0 bases at V and 2 bases at J; junction bases unmatched: 1. The CDR3 coding sequence is TGTGCCAGCAGTTTATCGGGGGGGGCCTACAATGAGCAGTTCTTC. As protein: CASSLSGGAYNEQFF.

This clonotype is medium-sized by share. The gene calls are TRBV6-1 and TRBJ1-4; D is perhaps TRBD1 (5 bases). V lost 3 bases, J lost 8 bases, and 10 bases lay in between. Germline CDR1 and CDR2: MNHNS and SASEGT. The CDR3 is made up of 13 amino acids. The CDR3 nucleotides read TGTGCCAGCAGTGACAGGGTACGGGAAAAACTGTTTTTT. It codes for CASSDRVREKLFF.

A word on this clonotype: The conserved phenylalanine or tryptophan normally closing the CDR3 is absent here, so this likely arose from a read error. The DNA is omitted, as the CDR3 cannot be located on it reliably, and the CDR3 follows TCRdb's listing. The V gene is TRBV10-2, the J gene TRBJ2-1; the table assigns TRBD1, which was not confirmed against the DNA. The CDR3 length is 13 residues, termini included. Germline V gives CDR1 WSHSY, CDR2 SAAADI. This CDR3 is CASSGVGQGVQWG.

This clonotype was observed a handful of times. V and J are TRBV6-1 and TRBJ2-7; 12 bases match TRBD1. With 7 bases clipped from V and 4 bases from J, the junction kept 5 bases outside the gene matches. The germline V gene has CDR1 MNHNS and CDR2 SASEGT. The CDR3 extends over 14 amino acids. CDR3 in DNA: TGTGCCAGCAACAGGGACAGGGGGCGGTACGAGCAGTACTTC. Translating it yields CASNRDRGRYEQYF.

V gene TRBV5-4 combines with J gene TRBJ2-5; the match to TRBD1 covers 8 bases. Germline V CDR1 and CDR2: SGHNT, YYREEE (reference sequence). Trimming cost V 4 bases and J 4 bases; bases outside gene matches: 3. CDR3 length: 13 residues. The CDR3 spells CASSTGQGETQYF. The CDR3 coding sequence is TGTGCCAGCAGCACAGGACAGGGAGAGACCCAGTACTTC. The full variable domain, its missing parts supplied by reference TRBV5-4 and TRBJ2-5, is ETGVTQSPTHLIKTRGQQVTLRCSSQSGHNTVSWYQQALGQGPQFIFQYYREEENGRGNFPPRFSGLQFPNYSSELNVNALELDDSALYLCASSTGQGETQYFGPGTRLLVL.

The V call is TRBV10-3, the J call TRBJ2-1; no reliable D call. The CDR3 loop spans 13 amino acids. Germline CDR1 reads ENHRY; CDR2 reads SYGVKD. V lost 2 bases, J lost 10 bases, and 12 bases lay in between. In DNA, the CDR3 is TGTGCCATCAGTGAGGGGCCAGGTTACGAGCAGTTCTTC. Its translation: CAISEGPGYEQFF.

The DNA for the CDR3 is TGTGCCAGCAGTTACGGGGCAGGGGCGAGCAATGAGCAGTTCTTC. Translating it yields CASSYGAGASNEQFF. The chain carries TRBV6-5 and TRBJ2-1; D might be TRBD1 (6 bases). CDR3 length: 15 amino acids. V was trimmed by 2 bases and J by 6 bases, leaving 14 bases between them. Germline CDR1 reads MNHEY; CDR2 reads SVGAGI.

By frequency in the sample, this clonotype is medium-sized. The chain combines TRBV6-1 with TRBJ2-1, with 10 bases that match TRBD2. Trimming took 3 bases from V and 6 from J; bases not matched to a gene: 5. The CDR3 loop spans 15 amino acids. The V gene's germline CDR1 is MNHNS and CDR2 SASEGT. The CDR3 DNA follows: TGTGCCAGCAGTGATTTGAGCGGGGGGGCCAATGAGCAGTTCTTC. Its translation: CASSDLSGGANEQFF.

The table lists this clonotype with a few counts. This rearrangement joins TRBV11-3 to TRBJ2-5; unclear D gene. The J call may be mistaken, given a closer DNA end match to TRBJ2-7. The CDR3 sequence is 12 residues long. CDR1 and CDR2 (germline): SGHNT, YENEEA. The DNA of the CDR3 is TGTGCCAGCAGCTTAGATCCCTACGAGCAGTACTTC. Translated, it gives CASSLDPYEQYF.

The chain joins TRBV6-8 to TRBJ1-2; 7 positions match TRBD1. The J segment lost 4 bases and the V segment lost 9 bases, leaving 5 bases of the junction unmatched. CDR3 length: 12 amino acids. The V gene's germline CDR1 is MNHGY and CDR2 SAAAGT. CDR3 bases: TGTGCCAGAAGGACAGGATTCTATGGCTACACCTTC. The encoded protein is CARRTGFYGYTF.